Below, 18 T cell receptor beta chains from the same sample are listed, as sequenced in a study of blood T cells in healthy people across ages. A sample-barcoded 5' primer and a J-beta primer mix were used in a second PCR of roughly 7 to 11 cycles. One entry per CDR3 protein results from TCRdb running MiXCR on the 5' RACE reads. The repertoire holds about 640,000 distinct CDR3 sequences, with 58% as singletons. The sequenced sample consisted of blood. Source of these receptors: a man in his fifties or sixties in good health.

The genes are TRBV29-1 and TRBJ1-4; 7 positions agree with TRBD1. The CDR3 sequence is 14 residues long. The V gene's germline CDR1 is SQVTM and CDR2 ANQGSEA. J lost 5 bases, V lost 7 bases, and 10 bases had no gene match. CDR3 in amino acids: CSATWEGANEKLFF. The CDR3 DNA reads as TGCAGCGCCACATGGGAGGGGGCGAATGAAAAACTGTTTTTT.

The rearrangement joins TRBV6-2 or TRBV6-3 to TRBJ1-5, with no clear D. The CDR3 length is 14 residues. V lost 4 bases and J lost 4, with 11 bases in between. Germline assignment: CDR1 MNHEY and CDR2 SVGEGT. The CDR3 DNA reads TGTGCCAGCAGTTGGCCTTTTCTTAATCAGCCCCAGCATTTT. Translated: CASSWPFLNQPQHF.

This chain connects TRBV5-6 to TRBJ1-2; perhaps TRBD1 as D (5 bases). This CDR3 spans 14 amino acids. Looked up from germline, CDR1 is SGHDT and CDR2 is YYEEEE. V was trimmed by 4 bases and J by 1 base, leaving 11 bases between them. The CDR3 region has the DNA TGTGCCAGCAGCCAGGGAGACTTTAACTATGGCTACACCTTC. This encodes CASSQGDFNYGYTF.

The rearrangement joins TRBV6-1 to TRBJ2-5, with 10 bases fitting TRBD2. Germline CDR1 is MNHNS and CDR2 is SASEGT. Trimming cost V 8 bases and J 7 bases; bases outside gene matches: 13. The CDR3 is 15 amino acids. The CDR3 DNA sequence: TGTGCCAGCGGGGAAGCGGGGGGGGGCCCAGGGACCCAGTACTTC. It codes for CASGEAGGGPGTQYF.

This clonotype came up a few times. This chain joins TRBV6-6 and TRBJ1-2; D gene unclear. Germline-derived CDR1 and CDR2 are MNHNY and SVGAGI (reference sequence). The CDR3 is made up of 12 amino acids. V lost 0 bases, J lost 7 bases, and 6 bases lay in between. CDR3 in amino acids: CASSYSNGGYTF. The DNA for the CDR3 is TGTGCCAGCAGTTACTCGAATGGTGGCTACACCTTC.

The gene calls are TRBV7-2 and TRBJ2-7; TRBD2 aligns across 9 bases. CDR1 SGHTA and CDR2 FQGNSA come from the germline V gene. The CDR3 contains 16 residues. V was clipped by 4 bases and J by 0 bases; unmatched bases: 7. CDR3 region: CASSSRRAGGSYEQYF. In DNA form, the CDR3 reads TGTGCCAGCAGCTCCCGGCGAGCGGGGGGCTCCTACGAGCAGTACTTC.

This chain links TRBV20-1 with TRBJ2-7; D gene uncertain. The germline V and J ends were trimmed by 5 bases and 3 bases, with 14 bases remaining between them. Germline V gives CDR1 DFQATT, CDR2 SNEGSKA (reference sequence). This CDR3 is built from 13 residues. CDR3: CSALVRVNYEQYF. The CDR3 nucleotides read TGCAGTGCTTTGGTCCGGGTCAACTACGAGCAGTACTTC.

This clonotype was seen a few times. The chain recombines TRBV7-9 with TRBJ2-1, with D possibly being TRBD2 (6 bases). CDR3 length equals 16 residues. The germline CDR1 and CDR2 sequences are SEHNR and FQNEAQ (reference sequence). V was cut by 0 bases and J by 4 bases, with 13 bases left in between. The CDR3 region is CASSLARGAGYNEQFF. CDR3 bases: TGTGCCAGCAGCTTAGCTCGAGGGGCGGGATACAATGAGCAGTTCTTC.

V and J are TRBV5-1 and TRBJ2-3, with D possibly being TRBD1 (5 bases). With 4 bases removed from V and 14 bases from J, the gap between germline ends came to 20 bases. This CDR3 is 13 amino acids long. CDR1 SGHRS and CDR2 YFSETQ come from the germline V gene. CDR3 DNA sequence: TGCGCCAGCAGCCCGATACAGGAGCGATACGCGTATTTT. It specifies CASSPIQERYAYF. The full variable domain, rest sourced from reference TRBV5-1 and TRBJ2-3, is KAGVTQTPRYLIKTRGQQVTLSCSPISGHRSVSWYQQTPGQGLQFLFEYFSETQRNKGNFPGRFSGRQFSNSRSEMNVSTLELGDSALYLCASSPIQERYAYFGPGTRLTVL.

The chain links TRBV27 to TRBJ2-5, with D unresolved. There are 13 residues in the CDR3. Germline V gene lookup returns CDR1 MNHEY and CDR2 SMNVEV (reference sequence). Trimming shortened V by 5 bases and J by 1 base, and 8 bases separated the two germline ends. CDR3 in DNA: TGTGCCAGCAGTCCGATTGTCCAAGAGACCCAGTACTTC. It codes for CASSPIVQETQYF.

V gene TRBV6-5 combines with J gene TRBJ1-6; D is ambiguous. Germline-derived CDR1 and CDR2 are MNHEY and SVGAGI. Trimming pared 0 bases from V and 4 bases from J, leaving 7 bases between. The CDR3 has 15 amino acids. CDR3 protein: CASSYSTGYNSPLHF. The CDR3, as DNA: TGTGCCAGCAGTTACTCCACGGGGTATAATTCACCCCTCCACTTT.

V and J are TRBV6-2 or TRBV6-3 and TRBJ2-7, with TRBD1 identical over 8 bases. The V gene's germline CDR1 is MNHEY and CDR2 SVGEGT. CDR3 length: 11 residues. In DNA, the CDR3 is TGTGCGATCGGACAGGGCGACGAGCAGTACTTC. Residues: CAIGQGDEQYF.

The chain carries TRBV9 and TRBJ2-2; no clear D gene. Germline CDR1 SGDLS, CDR2 YYNGEE. The V end lost 10 bases, the J end lost 5 bases, and 18 bases lay between the germline ends. The CDR3 length is 14 residues. The CDR3 is CACVEDHLTGELFF. The CDR3 DNA sequence: TGTGCCTGCGTCGAGGACCATCTGACCGGGGAGCTGTTTTTT.

V usage is TRBV5-1 and J usage is TRBJ1-2; 7 bases map to TRBD1. This CDR3 is built from 15 residues. The V and J ends lost 4 bases and 0 bases, in that order; junction bases with no gene match: 6. From germline, CDR1 is SGHRS and CDR2 YFSETQ. This chain's CDR3 is CASSLGQTSNYGYTF. The CDR3 DNA reads as TGCGCCAGCAGCCTGGGACAGACATCTAACTATGGCTACACCTTC.

This rearrangement joins TRBV20-1 to TRBJ2-5, with 8 bases aligning to TRBD2. CDR1 DFQATT and CDR2 SNEGSKA come from the germline V gene (reference sequence). V trimming: 1 base; J trimming: 12 bases; junction bases outside the gene matches: 13. The CDR3 has 14 residues. For the CDR3, the DNA is TGCAGTGCTAGAGGTACAGCGGGGGCCCCCGTCGAGTACTTC. This sequence encodes CSARGTAGAPVEYF.

The J gene is TRBJ2-5, the V gene TRBV20-1; 10 bases align to TRBD2. V shed 0 bases and J 11 bases; nucleotides not matched to a gene: 12. The CDR3 contains 15 residues. The germline CDR1 and CDR2 sequences are DFQATT and SNEGSKA (reference sequence). The CDR3 protein is CSARDSSGSDTVQYF. As DNA, the CDR3 is TGCAGTGCTAGAGACTCTAGCGGGAGTGATACGGTGCAGTACTTC.

This chain connects TRBV29-1 to TRBJ2-1; 7 bases fit TRBD1. The CDR3 is 12 amino acids. Germline assignment: CDR1 SQVTM and CDR2 ANQGSEA. V lost 8 bases, J lost 4 bases, and 5 bases stayed unmatched. The CDR3: CSISGQYNEQFF. In DNA, the CDR3 is TGCAGCATATCGGGACAGTACAATGAGCAGTTCTTC.

CDR3: CASSVWRGSAETQYF. The CDR3 DNA follows: TGTGCCAGCAGTGTGTGGCGGGGATCAGCAGAGACCCAGTACTTC. The gene calls are TRBV6-1 and TRBJ2-5; D might be TRBD2 (6 bases). This CDR3 has 15 residues. Trimming removed 4 bases from V and 4 bases from J, with 16 bases in between. Germline V CDR1 and CDR2: MNHNS, SASEGT.